This TCR beta chain was profiled in a study of blood T cell repertoires in COVID-19. The overall study: The analysed material was cDNA or gDNA that came from T cells, B-cell-depleted T cells, or PBMCs.

A few counts support this clone. Libraries were prepared by immunoSEQ multiplex PCR; TCRdb keeps only in-frame clonotypes and omits some of them. The sample has about 270,000 clones, 75% to 90% seen once. Germline assignment: CDR1 WNHNN and CDR2 SYGVQD (reference sequence). The CDR3 has 13 amino acids. Trimming pared 6 bases from V and 3 bases from J, leaving 11 bases between. Sequenced: peripheral blood. The chain recombines TRBV10-1 with TRBJ1-1, with a tentative D call TRBD1 (6 bases). The TCR comes from a woman aged 65 to 85 with COVID-19, enrolled during active disease. The chain's CDR3 is CASSAHRDTEAFF. The CDR3 coding sequence is TGCGCCAGCAGCGCCCACAGGGACACTGAAGCTTTCTTT.